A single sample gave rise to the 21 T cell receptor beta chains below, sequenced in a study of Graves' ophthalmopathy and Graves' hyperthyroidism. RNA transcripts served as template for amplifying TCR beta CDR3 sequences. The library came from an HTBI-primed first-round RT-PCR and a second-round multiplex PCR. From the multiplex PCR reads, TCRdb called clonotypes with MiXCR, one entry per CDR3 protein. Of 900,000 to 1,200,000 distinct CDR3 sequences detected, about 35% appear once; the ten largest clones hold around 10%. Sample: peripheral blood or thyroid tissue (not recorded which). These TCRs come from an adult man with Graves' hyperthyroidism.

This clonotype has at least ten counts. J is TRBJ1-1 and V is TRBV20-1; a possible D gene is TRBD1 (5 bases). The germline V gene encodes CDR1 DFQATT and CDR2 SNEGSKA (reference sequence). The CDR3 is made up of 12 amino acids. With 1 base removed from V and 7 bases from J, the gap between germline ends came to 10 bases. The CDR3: CSARVRQNEAFF. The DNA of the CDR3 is TGCAGTGCTAGAGTCCGACAGAATGAAGCTTTCTTT.

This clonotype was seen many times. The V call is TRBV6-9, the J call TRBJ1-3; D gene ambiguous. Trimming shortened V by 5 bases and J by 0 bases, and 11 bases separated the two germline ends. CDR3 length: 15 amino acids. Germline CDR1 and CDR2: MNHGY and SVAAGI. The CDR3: CASSHANSSGNTIYF. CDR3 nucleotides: TGTGCCAGCAGTCATGCCAATAGCTCTGGAAACACCATATATTTT.

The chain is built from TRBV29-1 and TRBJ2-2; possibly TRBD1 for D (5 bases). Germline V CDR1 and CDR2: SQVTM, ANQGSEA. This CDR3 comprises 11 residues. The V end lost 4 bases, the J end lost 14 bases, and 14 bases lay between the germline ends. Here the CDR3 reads CSVGLPGALFF. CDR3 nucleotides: TGCAGCGTTGGTTTACCTGGGGCCCTGTTTTTT.

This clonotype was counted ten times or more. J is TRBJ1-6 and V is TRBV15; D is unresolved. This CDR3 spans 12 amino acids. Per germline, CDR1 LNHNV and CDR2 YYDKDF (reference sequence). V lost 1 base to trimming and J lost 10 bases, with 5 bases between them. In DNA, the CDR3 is TGTGCCACCAGCAGAGTCGGATCACCCCTCCACTTT. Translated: CATSRVGSPLHF.

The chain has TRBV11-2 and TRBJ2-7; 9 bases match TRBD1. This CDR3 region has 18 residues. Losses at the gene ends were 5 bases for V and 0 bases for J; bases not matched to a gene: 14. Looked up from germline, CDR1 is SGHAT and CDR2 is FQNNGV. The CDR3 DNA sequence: TGTGCCAGCAGCCACACCAAATTCCGGGACAGGGACTCCTACGAGCAGTACTTC. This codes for CASSHTKFRDRDSYEQYF.

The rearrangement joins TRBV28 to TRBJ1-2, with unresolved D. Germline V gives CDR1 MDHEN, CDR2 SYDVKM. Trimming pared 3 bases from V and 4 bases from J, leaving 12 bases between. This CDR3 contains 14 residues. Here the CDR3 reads CASSLTQPSYGYTF. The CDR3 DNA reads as TGTGCCAGCAGTTTGACACAACCCTCCTATGGCTACACCTTC.

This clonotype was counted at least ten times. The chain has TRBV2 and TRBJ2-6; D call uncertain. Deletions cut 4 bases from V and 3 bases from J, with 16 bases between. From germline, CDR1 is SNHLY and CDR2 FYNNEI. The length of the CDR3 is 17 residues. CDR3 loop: CASSGPTGAVGANVLTF. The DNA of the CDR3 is TGTGCCAGCAGTGGTCCCACGGGTGCAGTTGGGGCCAACGTCCTGACTTTC.

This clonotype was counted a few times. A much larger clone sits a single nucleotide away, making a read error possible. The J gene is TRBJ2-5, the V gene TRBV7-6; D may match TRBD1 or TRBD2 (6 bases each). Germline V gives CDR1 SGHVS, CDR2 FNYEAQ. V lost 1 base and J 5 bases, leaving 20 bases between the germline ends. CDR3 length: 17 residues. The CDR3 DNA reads TGTGCCAGCAGCTTAGAGCGAGGAGGGGGTGGTCCGGAGACCCAGTACTTC. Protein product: CASSLERGGGGPETQYF.

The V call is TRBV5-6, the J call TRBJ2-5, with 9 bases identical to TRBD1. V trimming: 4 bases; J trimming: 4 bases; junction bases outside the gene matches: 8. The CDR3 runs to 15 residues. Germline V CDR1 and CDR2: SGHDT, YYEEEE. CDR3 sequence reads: CASSPTGTGRETQYF. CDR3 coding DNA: TGTGCCAGCAGCCCGACCGGGACAGGGAGAGAGACCCAGTACTTC.

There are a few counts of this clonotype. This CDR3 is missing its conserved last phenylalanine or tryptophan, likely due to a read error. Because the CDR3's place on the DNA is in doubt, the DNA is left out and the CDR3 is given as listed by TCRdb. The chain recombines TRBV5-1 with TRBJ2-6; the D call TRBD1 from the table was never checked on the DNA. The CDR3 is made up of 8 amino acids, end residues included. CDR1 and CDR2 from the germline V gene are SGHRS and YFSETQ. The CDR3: CASSFTGT.

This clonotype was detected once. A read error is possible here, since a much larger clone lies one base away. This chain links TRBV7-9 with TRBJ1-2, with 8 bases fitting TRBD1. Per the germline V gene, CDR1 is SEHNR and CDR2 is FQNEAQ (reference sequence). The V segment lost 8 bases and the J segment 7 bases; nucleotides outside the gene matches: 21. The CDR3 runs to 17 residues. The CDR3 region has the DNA TGTGCCAGCGGCGCGTCCGGGACAGGCCAACTATGGGGTGGCTACACCTTC. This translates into CASGASGTGQLWGGYTF.

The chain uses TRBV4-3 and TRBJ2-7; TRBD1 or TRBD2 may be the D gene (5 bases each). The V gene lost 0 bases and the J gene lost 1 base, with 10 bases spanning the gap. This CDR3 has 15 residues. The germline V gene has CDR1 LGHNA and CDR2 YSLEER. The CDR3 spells CASSQDTGRSYEQYF. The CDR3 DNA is TGCGCCAGCAGCCAAGATACGGGGCGTTCCTACGAGCAGTACTTC.

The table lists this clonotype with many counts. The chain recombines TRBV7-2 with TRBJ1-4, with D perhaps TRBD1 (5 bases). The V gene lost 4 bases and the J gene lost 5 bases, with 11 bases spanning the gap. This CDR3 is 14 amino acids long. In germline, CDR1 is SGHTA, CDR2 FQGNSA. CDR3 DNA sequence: TGTGCCAGCAGCTACCGGGACGTCAATGAAAAACTGTTTTTT. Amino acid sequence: CASSYRDVNEKLFF.

CDR3 sequence (DNA): TGTGCCAGCAGACGCTCGACTAGTGTCCCCTACGAGCAGTACTTC. Translated: CASRRSTSVPYEQYF. V usage is TRBV7-2 and J usage is TRBJ2-7; D is possibly TRBD2 (6 bases). Germline V gene lookup returns CDR1 SGHTA and CDR2 FQGNSA. Trimming shortened V by 6 bases and J by 2 bases, and 17 bases separated the two germline ends. CDR3 size: 15 residues.

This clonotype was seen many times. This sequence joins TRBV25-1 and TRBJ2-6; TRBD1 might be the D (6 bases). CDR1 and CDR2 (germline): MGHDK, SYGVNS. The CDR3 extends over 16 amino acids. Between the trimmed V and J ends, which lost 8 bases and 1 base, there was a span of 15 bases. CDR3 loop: CASRKTGRSGANVLTF. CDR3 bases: TGTGCCAGCCGGAAGACAGGTAGATCTGGGGCCAACGTCCTGACTTTC. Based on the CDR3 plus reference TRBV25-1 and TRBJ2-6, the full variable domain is EADIYQTPRYLVIGTGKKITLECSQTMGHDKMYWYQQDPGMELHLIHYSYGVNSTEKGDLSSESTVSRIRTEHFPLTLESARPSHTSQYLCASRKTGRSGANVLTFGAGSRLTVL.

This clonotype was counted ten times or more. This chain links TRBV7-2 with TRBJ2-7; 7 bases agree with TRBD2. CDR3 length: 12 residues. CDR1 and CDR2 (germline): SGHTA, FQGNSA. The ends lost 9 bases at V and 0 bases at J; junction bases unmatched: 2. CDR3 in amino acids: CASGGVSYEQYF. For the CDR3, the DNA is TGTGCCAGTGGGGGGGTCTCCTACGAGCAGTACTTC.

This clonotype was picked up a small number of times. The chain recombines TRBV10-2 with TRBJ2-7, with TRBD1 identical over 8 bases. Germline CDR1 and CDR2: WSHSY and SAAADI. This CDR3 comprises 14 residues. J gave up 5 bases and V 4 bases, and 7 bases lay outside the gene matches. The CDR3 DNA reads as TGCGCCAGCAGTGCCGGACAGGGTTTCCACGAGCAGTACTTC. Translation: CASSAGQGFHEQYF.

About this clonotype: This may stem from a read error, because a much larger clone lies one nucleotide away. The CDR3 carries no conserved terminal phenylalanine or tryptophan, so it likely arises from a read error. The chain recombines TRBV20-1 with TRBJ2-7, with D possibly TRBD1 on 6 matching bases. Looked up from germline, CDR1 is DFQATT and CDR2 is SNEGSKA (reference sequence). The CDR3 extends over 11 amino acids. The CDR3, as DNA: TGCAGTGCGAGAGGACAGTACGAGCAGTACCTC. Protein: CSARGQYEQYL.

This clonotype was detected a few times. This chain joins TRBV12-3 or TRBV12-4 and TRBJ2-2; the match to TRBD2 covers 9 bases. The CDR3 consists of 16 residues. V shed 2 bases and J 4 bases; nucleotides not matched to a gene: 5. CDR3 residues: CASSLLAGGPTGELFF. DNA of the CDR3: TGTGCCAGCAGTTTATTGGCGGGAGGGCCCACCGGGGAGCTGTTTTTT.

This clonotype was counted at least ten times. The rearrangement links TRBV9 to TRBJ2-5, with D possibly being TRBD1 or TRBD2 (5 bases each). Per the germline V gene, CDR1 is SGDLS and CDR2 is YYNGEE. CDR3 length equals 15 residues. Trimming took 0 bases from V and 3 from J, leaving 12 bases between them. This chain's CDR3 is CASSVDSGRKETQYF. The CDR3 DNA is TGTGCCAGCAGCGTAGACTCGGGACGGAAAGAGACCCAGTACTTC.

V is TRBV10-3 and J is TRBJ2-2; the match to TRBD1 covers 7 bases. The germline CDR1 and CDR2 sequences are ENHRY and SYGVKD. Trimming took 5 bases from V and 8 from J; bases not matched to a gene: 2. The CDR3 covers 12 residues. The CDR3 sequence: CAISTGQGELFF. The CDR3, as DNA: TGTGCCATCAGTACGGGACAGGGGGAGCTGTTTTTT.